The source of this T cell receptor beta chain is a study of cytomegalovirus exposure and HLA in healthy donors (dated by TCRdb to 2017 to 2019). With regard to the full study: An earlier analysis of roughly 500 of the donors reported around 280 Gb of sequence data and 90 million to 120 million unique TCR beta sequences obtained from about 170 million T cells. An early release that covered around 590 HLA-typed donors contained approximately 300 gigabases of sequencing data and tens of millions of unique TCR sequences. The genetic ancestry cluster associated with self-reported Caucasian donors included 65% to 90% of the roughly 390 genotyped donors. The study aimed to test whether cataloging public T cell receptors could reveal signatures of past pathogen exposure. The T cell repertoires of about 700 subjects were profiled by immunosequencing and related to cytomegalovirus serostatus. Along with the approximately 650-subject first cohort, a separate validation cohort of over a hundred different subjects was used. High-throughput TCR immunosequencing, statistical association of individual TCRs with disease status, and machine learning were combined to predict cytomegalovirus infection status. A later analysis re-examined previously published TCR beta repertoires from about 700 donors and added high-resolution HLA genotyping to investigate patterns of TCR occurrence. Rather than drawing on any new phenotypic data, the later analysis identified candidate immune exposures from TCR beta sequences and the way those sequences occurred across donors. An earlier analysis of fewer than 700 of the donors applied high-throughput TCR beta sequencing to assess whether each TCR beta V gene segment acted as functional or pseudogenic. Donor age, sex, ethnicity and CMV serostatus were collected together with the repertoire data. A later genetic analysis took genome-wide SNP genotypes for about 65% of the 666 donors and used that subset as a discovery cohort. Every repertoire in the discovery cohort had been generated on one and the same sequencing platform. HLA typing included class I and class II loci at four-digit resolution. The number of typed donors differed by locus: 629-630 for A, B, C, DRB1 and DQB1; 522 for DQA1; over 600 for DPA1; and about 470 for DPB1. A few DR-DQ haplotypes were treated as single units for association and clustering because of strong linkage in the cohort. Among around 400 genotyped donors of the cohort, an average of about 240,000 unique TCR beta nucleotide sequences was sequenced per donor, of which about 18% were non-productive.

Reading from cysteine to phenylalanine, the CDR3 counts 17 amino acids. CDR3 DNA only is kept here, 51 bases in frame from base 1. V lost 3 bases and J lost 0 bases; the stretch between them is 18 bases long. Sequences MGHRA (CDR1) and YSYEKL (CDR2) are obtained from the germline V gene. Library preparation employed the immunoSEQ multiplex PCR assay. For the multiplex PCR, a mixture combining 60 forward primers for TCR Vbeta segments and 13 reverse primers for TCR Jbeta segments was used. Amplification of the CDR3 region of rearranged TCR beta genes was performed with a multiplex PCR assay on genomic DNA. On the Illumina HiSeq System, the amplified TCR beta libraries were sequenced as 87-base-pair reads. The authors processed their data as follows. A later analysis tallied tens of millions of unique TCR beta chains across the roughly 610 repertoires, and approximately 12 million of those chains were shared by two or more donors. To remove PCR and sequencing errors, raw reads were error-corrected and collapsed into unique sequences using a nearest-neighbor algorithm that merged closely related sequences. CDR3 sequences were aligned to IMGT reference sequences to assign V, D and J gene segments. For a sequence to be retained, a match of at least six nucleotides to both a V gene segment and a J gene segment was required. A rearrangement was called productive if the CDR3 had no stop codons and remained in frame with V and J, and every other rearrangement was called non-productive. Following IMGT convention, CDR3 was defined as the stretch from the second conserved V-encoded cysteine to the conserved J-encoded phenylalanine. The earlier analysis of about 640 of the donors excluded any sequence lacking an unambiguous match to a single V gene segment. In an earlier analysis of several hundred of the donors, a V segment was called functional when productive rearrangements were above 56.7%, and segregating when the standard deviation between donors exceeded 5%. A statistical classification framework was built to diagnose cytomegalovirus status from the catalog of TCR beta chain sequences. V and J gene assignment, in a later analysis, came from comparing TCR nucleotide sequences with IMGT/GENE-DB human TR gene sequences. In a later analysis, CDR3 sequences and most-parsimonious VDJ recombination scenarios were assigned using the TCRdist pipeline. In a later analysis, every TCR beta chain was defined by the combination of its CDR3 amino acid sequence and its V-gene family, and reads without a unique V-gene family were dropped. As a way to deal with suspected cross-contamination and a sequencing artifact, a later analysis dropped roughly 600 nucleotide sequences that were highly shared and had low generation probability. In a later analysis, a clonal expansion index for each public chain was calculated from normalized within-repertoire ranks of inferred template counts. In a later analysis, generation probabilities were computed with a VDJ recombination model fitted to out-of-frame rearrangements, and the resulting probabilities were checked against IGoR. Hypergeometric tests were used in a later analysis to score TCR-TCR, TCR-HLA and TCR-CMV co-occurrence, with a repertoire-size bias correction applied to the TCR pairs. To estimate false discovery rates, a later analysis permuted the HLA or CMV assignments 20 times. A later analysis grouped co-occurring TCRs with DBSCAN, adding TCRdist sequence similarity when clustering within HLA-allele-positive subsets. Repertoires with fewer than 30,000 or more than 120,000 public chains were left out of co-occurrence clustering, as were about 5 repertoires with anomalous nucleotide sharing. Entries here come from immuneACCESS through TCRdb and include only in-frame sequences with V and J called. Some clones fail to appear in such tables; in the studies checked, an unresolved V gene covers under half of the shortfall, and the cause of the remainder is unknown. The V and J calls and clone size are taken from that table; D and trimming were inferred from the DNA. This sample's table contains fewer than 130,000 clones. The top ten constitute 0.59% of the sample.

In total, roughly 710 healthy bone marrow donors made up the cohort. At the time of sampling, every cohort member was nominally healthy, though immune exposures that went unrecorded were likely present. The donor tested CMV seronegative, placing the donor among the approximately 400 seronegative members of the cohort. A peripheral blood sample was provided by each donor, and peripheral blood mononuclear cells were used for TCR beta sequencing. The Qiagen DNeasy Blood Extraction Kit was used to extract genomic DNA from the blood cell samples. A remark on this clone: It lacks a known antigen.

General findings and caveats noted by the study authors: Correlated functional status among segregating V segments might reflect linkage disequilibrium, but an unknown experimental factor could not be ruled out. The sequencing pipeline was judged likely to have produced a cluster of highly shared sequence variants as a technical artifact. An earlier analysis of around 540 of the donors showed that most TCR beta V segments appeared in productive rearrangements either about 87% or about 30% of the time, which broadly matched IMGT annotations. The classifier was reported to diagnose cytomegalovirus status with high specificity and sensitivity in both the original and validation cohorts. Because counts were too low, under 20 rarely observed V segments, including chromosome 9 orphons, were left out of the earlier analysis of several hundred of the donors. Several of the top co-occurrence clusters appeared to be linked to parvovirus B19, influenza, CMV and Epstein-Barr virus, according to a later analysis. Because some donors lacked HLA typing at each locus, the association tests relied only on the typed subset. In a later genetic analysis, a missense DCLRE1C variant was associated with V-gene and J-gene trimming of TCR beta chains, and the association was replicated in an independent cohort. Immune exposure information for the cohort was limited to CMV serostatus. A further reported finding was that TCR beta sequences accurately predicted the HLA-A and HLA-B alleles for most subjects in the first cohort. Strong co-occurrence of HLA alleles, especially DR and DQ, made assigning TCR associations to individual alleles difficult. A later genetic analysis reported fewer N-insertions in productive TCRs among donors in an Asian-associated ancestry cluster than the approximately 670-donor mean. Only TCR beta chains were sequenced in this cohort, and the absence of alpha or paired-chain data limited detectable features. In vitro tests confirmed that a few of the cytomegalovirus-associated TCR beta chains recognize cytomegalovirus antigens. While some public TCRs were present in many individuals, most TCR sequences turned up only very rarely across donors. In a later analysis, TCR association rates were found to vary across HLA loci, with the most associated TCRs seen for DRB1 alleles and the fewest for HLA-C alleles. Some IMGT-functional V segments, including TRBV6-2 and TRBV6-3, could not be told apart with the 87-base-pair reads, so those segments were excluded. Specific HLA alleles were associated with 15,000 to 20,000 TCR beta sequences at a false discovery rate of 0.05 in a later analysis. In a later analysis, HLA-associated TCR beta chains were found to be more clonally expanded and to have lower generation probabilities than equally common non-associated chains. The study gave a list of about 170 TCR beta chains associated with cytomegalovirus. The authors suggested that the approach could potentially be generalized to other disease states and immunological phenotypes. Most CMV-associated TCR beta chains appeared to be HLA-restricted in a later analysis, and the HLA associations seemed to be driven largely by CMV exposure. Sequencing depth was assumed to be roughly uniform across donors in the presence/absence analyses, though that assumption may not hold.

This TCR was recovered from a man in his fifties or sixties in good health and CMV-seronegative. Here the chain combines TRBV4-1 and TRBJ2-7; D gene: possibly TRBD2, on 7 matching bases. Sequencing was performed on PBMCs. The CDR3 region: CASSHQAGAGFSYEQYF. The DNA is as follows: TGCGCCAGCAGCCATCAGGCGGGGGCAGGGTTCTCCTACGAGCAGTACTTC.